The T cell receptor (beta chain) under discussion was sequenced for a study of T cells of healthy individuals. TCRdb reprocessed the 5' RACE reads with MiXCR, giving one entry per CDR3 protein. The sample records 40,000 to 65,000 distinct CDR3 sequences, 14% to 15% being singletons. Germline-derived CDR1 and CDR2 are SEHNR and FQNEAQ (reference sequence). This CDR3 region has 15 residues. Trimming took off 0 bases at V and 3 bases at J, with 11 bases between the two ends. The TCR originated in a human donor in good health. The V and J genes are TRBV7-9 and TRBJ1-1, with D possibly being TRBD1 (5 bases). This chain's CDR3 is CASSLAGGGDTEAFF. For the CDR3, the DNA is TGTGCCAGCAGCTTAGCGGGCGGAGGGGACACTGAAGCTTTCTTT.